The source of this T cell receptor beta chain is a study of radiotherapy plus CTLA-4 blockade in lung cancer. The wider study: Disease control was present in 25% to 35% of patients, and objective responses in under 20%.

Regarding this clone: As yet, its antigen is unknown.

The repertoire was sequenced with immunoSEQ multiplex PCR; TCRdb's copy has only in-frame clones and lacks some. This sample yields 55,000 to 75,000 clones, of which around 76% are seen a single time; about 17% belongs to the top ten. Ipilimumab-mediated CTLA-4 blockade plus focal radiation was given to patients having chemo-refractory metastatic non-small-cell lung cancer. Study-level findings and limits: In blood, TCR clones derived from the tumor expanded after radiotherapy plus ipilimumab. Dynamics of early blood T cell clones, together with interferon-beta, were reportedly the best predictors of response.

With 3 bases removed from V and 9 bases from J, the gap between germline ends came to 12 bases. The CDR3 has 13 residues. Germline V CDR1 and CDR2: LGHNA, YSLEER. Sequences were derived from peripheral blood, sampled from a patient treated with radiotherapy plus ipilimumab. The genes are TRBV4-3 and TRBJ2-1; D is possibly TRBD1 (6 bases). The origin of this receptor is a human donor with non-small cell lung cancer whose response to radiotherapy plus ipilimumab could not be evaluated. Some clones in this sample may be carry-over from other donors' samples. The CDR3 bases are TGCGCCAGCAGCCAGTGGGGGCCCTCTGAGCAGTTCTTC. Encoded protein: CASSQWGPSEQFF.